These 14 T cell receptor beta chains were all obtained from the same sample, sequenced in a study of cytomegalovirus exposure and HLA in healthy donors. The PCR made use of 60 Vbeta and 13 Jbeta primers. Clones were sequenced by immunoSEQ multiplex PCR, and TCRdb holds only the in-frame ones, with some missing. The sample shows some 200,000 clones, less than 85% of them seen only once. The sequenced sample was PBMCs. The receptors derive from a man aged 18 to 29 in good health and CMV-seronegative.

V is TRBV7-2 and J is TRBJ2-5; tentative D call: TRBD1 (6 bases). V was trimmed by 5 bases and J by 2 bases, leaving 15 bases between them. Germline V CDR1 and CDR2: SGHTA, FQGNSA. This CDR3 is built from 15 residues. CDR3 coding DNA: TGTGCCAGCAGCCCCCGGCAGGGGCAACAAGAGACCCAGTACTTC. Amino acid sequence: CASSPRQGQQETQYF.

The rearrangement uses TRBV4-1 and TRBJ2-1, with 8 nucleotides matching TRBD2. This CDR3 is built from 15 residues. The V gene's germline CDR1 is MGHRA and CDR2 YSYEKL. Germline trimming cut 0 bases from V and 8 bases from J; bases unmatched to any gene: 6. CDR3 sequence: CASSQDPAGEYEQFF. CDR3 nucleotide sequence: TGCGCCAGCAGCCAAGATCCAGCGGGAGAGTATGAGCAGTTCTTC.

The rearrangement uses TRBV9 and TRBJ1-5, with D hard to call. Germline V gene sequence: CDR1 SGDLS, CDR2 YYNGEE. This CDR3 region has 15 residues. Trimming pared 0 bases from V and 0 bases from J, leaving 7 bases between. The CDR3 region is CASSVGRDSNQPQHF. CDR3 DNA: TGTGCCAGCAGCGTAGGTCGGGATAGCAATCAGCCCCAGCATTTT.

V and J are TRBV7-9 and TRBJ2-7; 10 bases are a match to TRBD1. CDR3 size: 14 residues. V was clipped by 5 bases and J by 2 bases; unmatched bases: 3. Per the germline V gene, CDR1 is SEHNR and CDR2 is FQNEAQ (reference sequence). CDR3 in DNA: TGTGCCAGCAGCCCGGGACAGGGGACCTACGAGCAGTACTTC. This sequence encodes CASSPGQGTYEQYF.

Only a few counts were recorded for this clone. In DNA, the CDR3 is TGTGCCAGCAGCTTAAGGGGCGACAGGGGATTCGAGACCCAGTACTTC. It is translated as CASSLRGDRGFETQYF. This chain links TRBV11-2 with TRBJ2-5; 8 nucleotides line up with TRBD1. The V gene's germline CDR1 is SGHAT and CDR2 FQNNGV. J lost 5 bases, V lost 2 bases, and 10 bases had no gene match. This CDR3 contains 16 residues. Complete variable domain (other parts from reference TRBV11-2 and TRBJ2-5): EAGVAQSPRYKIIEKRQSVAFWCNPISGHATLYWYQQILGQGPKLLIQFQNNGVVDDSQLPKDRFSAERLKGVDSTLKIQPAKLEDSAVYLCASSLRGDRGFETQYFGPGTRLLVL.

The chain couples TRBV4-2 to TRBJ1-2; perhaps TRBD1 as D (6 bases). Germline CDR1 is LGHNA and CDR2 is YNFKEQ. V was shortened by 1 base and J by 4 bases, with 7 bases between the two germline ends. The CDR3 is made up of 13 amino acids. CDR3 amino acids: CASSQGTVYGYTF. CDR3 bases: TGTGCCAGCAGCCAAGGGACAGTCTATGGCTACACCTTC.

The chain joins TRBV5-4 to TRBJ1-2; 9 bases are a match to TRBD1. V gave up 4 bases and J gave up 4 bases; unmatched junction bases: 2. The germline gives CDR1 SGHNT, CDR2 YYREEE (reference sequence). The CDR3 is made up of 13 amino acids. CDR3 protein: CASSQGQGYGYTF. DNA for the CDR3: TGTGCCAGCAGCCAGGGACAGGGCTATGGCTACACCTTC.

This clone was recorded once. The chain employs TRBV11-2 and TRBJ2-3; the D is unclear. The CDR3 runs to 14 residues. Germline V gene data show CDR1 as SGHAT and CDR2 as FQNNGV. The V end was cut by 3 bases, the J end by 3 bases, with 10 bases between. CDR3 nucleotide sequence: TGTGCCAGCAGCTTCATCGGTCTGACAGATACGCAGTATTTT. Protein: CASSFIGLTDTQYF.

This chain joins TRBV5-1 and TRBJ2-7; 9 positions agree with TRBD1. The CDR3 covers 15 residues. V shed 4 bases and J 6 bases; nucleotides not matched to a gene: 11. CDR1 SGHRS and CDR2 YFSETQ come from the germline V gene. In DNA, the CDR3 is TGCGCCAGCAGCCCGGCCGGGACAGGGACAGGCGAGCAGTACTTC. It specifies CASSPAGTGTGEQYF.

The V call is TRBV5-1, the J call TRBJ2-7; no clear D. V lost 0 bases, J lost 2 bases, and 9 bases lay in between. The CDR3 runs to 14 residues. Germline CDR1 SGHRS, CDR2 YFSETQ. Here the CDR3 reads CASSLGPRTYEQYF. CDR3 DNA sequence: TGCGCCAGCAGCTTGGGACCGAGGACCTACGAGCAGTACTTC.

This chain connects TRBV6-1 to TRBJ2-7; 12 bases align to TRBD2. The J call may be wrong; the DNA end is better matched by TRBJ2-1. The CDR3 covers 15 residues. The V gene's germline CDR1 is MNHNS and CDR2 SASEGT. CDR3 coding DNA: TGTGCCAGCAGTGACGGGACTAGCGGGTGGAATGAGCAGTTCTTC. It specifies CASSDGTSGWNEQFF.

The chain links TRBV7-9 to TRBJ2-3; D perhaps matches TRBD1 (6 bases). This CDR3 region has 15 residues. Trimming cost V 1 base and J 2 bases, with 10 bases left between them. CDR1 and CDR2 from the germline V gene are SEHNR and FQNEAQ (reference sequence). The CDR3, as DNA: TGTGCCAGCAGCTTAGGACAGGTTTTCACAGATACGCAGTATTTT. Its protein is CASSLGQVFTDTQYF.

This chain connects TRBV10-3 to TRBJ2-3; TRBD2 aligns across 7 bases. Germline V CDR1 and CDR2: ENHRY, SYGVKD. With V trimmed by 6 bases and J by 2 bases, 8 bases remained unmatched. The CDR3 extends over 15 amino acids. This chain's CDR3 is CAIRRTLADTDTQYF. CDR3 in DNA: TGTGCCATCAGGAGAACGCTAGCGGACACAGATACGCAGTATTTT.

J is TRBJ1-2 and V is TRBV25-1, with D unclear. CDR1 and CDR2 from the germline V gene are MGHDK and SYGVNS. V was trimmed by 5 bases and J by 6 bases, leaving 19 bases between them. CDR3 length: 15 amino acids. The CDR3 sequence: CASSPKEGRIHGYTF. The CDR3 nucleotides are TGTGCCAGCAGTCCTAAGGAGGGTCGCATCCATGGCTACACCTTC.